This T cell receptor beta chain was captured in a study of blood T cell repertoires in COVID-19. V shed 3 bases, J shed 7 bases, and the junction held 6 bases outside the gene matches. The CDR3 has 15 residues. Germline assignment: CDR1 WSHSY and CDR2 SAAADI. Per the authors' pipeline: Reference gene primers were amplified, and this amplification served to estimate nucleated cell counts. Sequenced by immunoSEQ multiplex PCR; TCRdb stores in-frame clones only, minus some. The V and J calls and the clone size are those of that table, but D and trimming were determined from the DNA. The sample shows roughly 110,000 clones, approximately 86% of them seen only once.

This chain connects TRBV10-2 to TRBJ2-1, with TRBD2 matching 10 bases. Sequencing was performed on peripheral blood. The receptor comes from a man aged 35 to 55 with acute or convalescent COVID-19. CDR3 sequence: CASSDGGLADNEQFF. CDR3 nucleotide sequence: TGCGCCAGCAGTGACGGCGGACTAGCGGATAATGAGCAGTTCTTC.